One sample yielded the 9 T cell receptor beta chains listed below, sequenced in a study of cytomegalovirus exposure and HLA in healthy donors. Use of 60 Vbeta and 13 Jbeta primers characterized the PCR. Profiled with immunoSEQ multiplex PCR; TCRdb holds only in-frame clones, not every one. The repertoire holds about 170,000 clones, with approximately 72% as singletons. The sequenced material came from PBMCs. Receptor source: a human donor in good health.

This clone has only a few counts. The chain's CDR3 is CASSERGGNTEAFF. The CDR3 region has the DNA TGTGCCAGCAGTGAAAGGGGCGGGAACACTGAAGCTTTCTTT. The chain combines TRBV6-1 with TRBJ1-1; D may be TRBD1 (5 bases). Trimming took 2 bases from V and 1 from J, leaving 8 bases between them. From germline, CDR1 is MNHNS and CDR2 SASEGT. This CDR3 comprises 14 residues.

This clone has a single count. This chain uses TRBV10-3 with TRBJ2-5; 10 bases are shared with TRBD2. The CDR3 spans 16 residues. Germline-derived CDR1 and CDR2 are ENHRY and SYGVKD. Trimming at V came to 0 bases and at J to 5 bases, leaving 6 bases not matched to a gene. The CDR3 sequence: CAISESGLAAEETQYF. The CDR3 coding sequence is TGTGCCATCAGTGAGTCAGGACTAGCGGCCGAGGAGACCCAGTACTTC.

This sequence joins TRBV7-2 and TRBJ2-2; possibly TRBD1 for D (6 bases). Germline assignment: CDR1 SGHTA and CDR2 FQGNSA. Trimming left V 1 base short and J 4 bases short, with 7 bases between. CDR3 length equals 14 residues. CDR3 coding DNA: TGTGCCAGCAGCTTAGACAGGGCCACCGGGGAGCTGTTTTTT. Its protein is CASSLDRATGELFF.

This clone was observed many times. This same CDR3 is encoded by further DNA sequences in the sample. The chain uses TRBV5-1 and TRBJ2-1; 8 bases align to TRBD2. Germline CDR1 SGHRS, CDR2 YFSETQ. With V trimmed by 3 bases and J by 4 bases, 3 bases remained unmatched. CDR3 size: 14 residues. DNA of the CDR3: TGCGCCAGCAGCTCGAGCGGGGGTTACAATGAGCAGTTCTTC. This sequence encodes CASSSSGGYNEQFF.

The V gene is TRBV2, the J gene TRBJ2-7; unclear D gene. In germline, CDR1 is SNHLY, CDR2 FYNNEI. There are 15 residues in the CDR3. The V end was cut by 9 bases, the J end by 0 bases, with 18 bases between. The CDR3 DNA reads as TGTGCCAGTGAGAGACGAGACTTTAGCTCCTACGAGCAGTACTTC. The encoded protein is CASERRDFSSYEQYF.

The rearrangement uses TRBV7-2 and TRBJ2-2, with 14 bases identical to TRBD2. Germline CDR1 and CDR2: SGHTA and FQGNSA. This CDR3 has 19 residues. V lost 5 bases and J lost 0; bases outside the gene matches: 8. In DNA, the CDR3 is TGTGCCAGCAGCGGCCCCGGGACTAGCGGGGGACCGAACACCGGGGAGCTGTTTTTT. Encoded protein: CASSGPGTSGGPNTGELFF.

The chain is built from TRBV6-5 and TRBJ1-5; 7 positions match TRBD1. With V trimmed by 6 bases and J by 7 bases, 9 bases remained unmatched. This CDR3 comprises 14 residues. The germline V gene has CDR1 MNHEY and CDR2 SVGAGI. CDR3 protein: CASREYRGIQPQHF. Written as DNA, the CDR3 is TGTGCCAGCAGGGAGTACAGGGGCATCCAGCCCCAGCATTTT.

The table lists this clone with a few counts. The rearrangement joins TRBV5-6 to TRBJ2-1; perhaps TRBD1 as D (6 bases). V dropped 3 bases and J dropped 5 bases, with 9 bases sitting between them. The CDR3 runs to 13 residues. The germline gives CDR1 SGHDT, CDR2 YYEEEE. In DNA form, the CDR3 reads TGTGCCAGCAGCTGGGACACTGACAATGAGCAGTTCTTC. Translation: CASSWDTDNEQFF.

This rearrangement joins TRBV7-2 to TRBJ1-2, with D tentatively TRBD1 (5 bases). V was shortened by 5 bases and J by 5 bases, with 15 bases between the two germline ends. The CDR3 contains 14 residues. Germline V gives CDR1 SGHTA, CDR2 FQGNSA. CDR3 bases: TGTGCCAGCAGCCCGAGGACACGGGGGTATGGCTACACCTTC. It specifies CASSPRTRGYGYTF.